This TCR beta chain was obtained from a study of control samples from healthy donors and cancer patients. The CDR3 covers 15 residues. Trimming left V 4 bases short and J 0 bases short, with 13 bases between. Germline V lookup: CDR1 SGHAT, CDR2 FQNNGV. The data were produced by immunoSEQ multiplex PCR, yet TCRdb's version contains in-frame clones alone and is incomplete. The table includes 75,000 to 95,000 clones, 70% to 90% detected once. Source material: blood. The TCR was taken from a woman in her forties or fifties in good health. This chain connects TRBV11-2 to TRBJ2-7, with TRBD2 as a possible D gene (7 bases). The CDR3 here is CASSSRGGVSYEQYF. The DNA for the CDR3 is TGTGCCAGCAGCTCCAGGGGAGGGGTCTCCTACGAGCAGTACTTC.